This T cell receptor beta chain was recovered during a study of blood T cell repertoires in COVID-19. Sequenced by immunoSEQ multiplex PCR; TCRdb stores in-frame clones only, minus some. This table has 250,000 to 300,000 clones, approximately 88% appearing once. V lost 3 bases, J lost 14 bases, and 17 bases lay in between. Germline V gene lookup returns CDR1 MNHEY and CDR2 SMNVEV (reference sequence). This CDR3 is 14 amino acids long. The TCR originated in a woman aged 30 to 39 who had recovered from COVID-19. The genes are TRBV27 and TRBJ1-6, with no clear D. The sequencing input was peripheral blood. The CDR3 sequence: CASSFASSSGTLHF. For the CDR3, the DNA is TGTGCCAGCAGTTTCGCCAGTTCCTCGGGGACCCTCCACTTT.